This passage covers 12 T cell receptor beta chains from one sample sequenced in a study of T cell responses to AZD1222 COVID-19 vaccine. Here immunoSEQ multiplex PCR was the method, and the copy in TCRdb shows in-frame clones only, minus some. The data show fewer than 150,000 clones, more than 75% seen once. Sequenced here: peripheral blood, sampled 28 days after the second AZD1222 dose. The source of these receptors is an adult who received the AZD1222 COVID-19 vaccine.

With respect to this clone: Relative to the germline gene, one junction end is altered; a read error may explain this. This chain joins TRBV28 and TRBJ2-7; 7 bases fit TRBD1. The CDR3 has 13 amino acids. Germline CDR1 and CDR2: MDHEN and SYDVKM. As DNA, the CDR3 is TGTGCCAGCAGTTTTGGGGAGCCGGGACAGCCTAGCTTC. This encodes CASSFGEPGQPSF.

The chain employs TRBV15 and TRBJ1-2; 8 nucleotides agree with TRBD1. V lost 3 bases, J lost 5 bases, and 5 bases stayed unmatched. Germline-derived CDR1 and CDR2 are LNHNV and YYDKDF (reference sequence). This CDR3 is 14 amino acids long. CDR3 sequence reads: CATSRLGTGYGYTF. CDR3 nucleotides: TGTGCCACCAGCAGGTTAGGGACAGGATATGGCTACACCTTC.

The chain combines TRBV6-1 with TRBJ1-3; D is perhaps TRBD1 (5 bases). The CDR3 length is 16 residues. Germline values: CDR1 MNHNS, CDR2 SASEGT. V was cut by 2 bases and J by 0 bases, with 11 bases left in between. CDR3 amino acids: CASSEWGYGSGNTIYF. CDR3 nucleotide sequence: TGTGCCAGCAGTGAATGGGGGTACGGCTCTGGAAACACCATATATTTT.

This clone occurred once. The V and J genes are TRBV7-3 and TRBJ1-2; TRBD1 matches at 9 bases. Germline CDR1 is SGHTA and CDR2 is FQGTGA. J lost 2 bases, V lost 5 bases, and 3 bases had no gene match. The CDR3 is 14 residues long. Here the CDR3 DNA reads TGTGCCAGCAGCCCAACAGGGGGCAACTATGGCTACACCTTC. The encoded protein is CASSPTGGNYGYTF. Looking up the rest from reference TRBV7-3 and TRBJ1-2 gives the full variable domain: GAGVSQTPSNKVTEKGKYVELRCDPISGHTALYWYRQSLGQGPEFLIYFQGTGAADDSGLPNDRFFAVRPEGSVSTLKIQRTERGDSAVYLCASSPTGGNYGYTFGSGTRLTVV.

The genes are TRBV6-2 or TRBV6-3 and TRBJ2-2; TRBD2 matches 10 bases. CDR1 is MNHEY, CDR2 SVGEGT, per germline. The junction had 2 bases not matched to a gene; V was cut back by 4 bases and J by 0 bases. The length of the CDR3 is 16 residues. The DNA of the CDR3 is TGTGCCAGCAGTTGGCTAGCGGGGGCGAACACCGGGGAGCTGTTTTTT. Its protein is CASSWLAGANTGELFF.

The chain has TRBV6-5 and TRBJ2-1, with unresolved D. Germline V gives CDR1 MNHEY, CDR2 SVGAGI. The CDR3 loop spans 13 amino acids. V was clipped by 6 bases and J by 8 bases, with 14 bases between them. The CDR3, as DNA: TGTGCCAGCAGACCCCGAAGAGGCGATGAGCAGTTCTTC. The encoded protein is CASRPRRGDEQFF.

The chain links TRBV5-6 to TRBJ1-4, with D unresolved. This CDR3 region has 13 residues. The V gene lost 2 bases and the J gene lost 5 bases, with 7 bases spanning the gap. Germline V gene lookup returns CDR1 SGHDT and CDR2 YYEEEE. For the CDR3, the DNA is TGTGCCAGCAGCTTAAGGGCAAATGAAAAACTGTTTTTT. It encodes CASSLRANEKLFF.

The V and J genes are TRBV9 and TRBJ2-7, with 12 bases matching TRBD2. The V and J ends lost 5 bases and 3 bases, in that order; junction bases with no gene match: 6. CDR1 is SGDLS and CDR2 is YYNGEE in the germline V gene. This CDR3 has 15 residues. CDR3 nucleotides: TGTGCCAGCAGTCTCAAGACTAGCGGGAGCTACGAGCAGTACTTC. This translates into CASSLKTSGSYEQYF.

The CDR3 is CASSPGGDQPQHF. The CDR3 nucleotides read TGTGCCAGCAGCCCTGGCGGGGATCAGCCCCAGCATTTT. J is TRBJ1-5 and V is TRBV9; D is unresolved. The CDR3 runs to 13 residues. The V gene lost 4 bases and the J gene lost 5 bases, with 10 bases spanning the gap. Germline loops: CDR1 SGDLS, CDR2 YYNGEE.

The CDR3 loop is CASSETLGLAGPYEQYF. CDR3 DNA: TGTGCCAGCAGTGAAACCCTGGGACTAGCGGGACCCTACGAGCAGTACTTC. The V call is TRBV6-1, the J call TRBJ2-7, with 13 nucleotides matching TRBD2. With 2 bases clipped from V and 2 bases from J, the junction kept 6 bases outside the gene matches. Germline V lookup: CDR1 MNHNS, CDR2 SASEGT. The CDR3 covers 17 residues.

The V and J genes are TRBV4-1 and TRBJ2-1; no definite D call. Germline loops: CDR1 MGHRA, CDR2 YSYEKL. The V end was cut by 1 base, the J end by 0 bases, with 13 bases between. The CDR3 runs to 17 residues. CDR3 bases: TGCGCCAGCAGCCAAGTGCTAGTTTTCAGCTCCTACAATGAGCAGTTCTTC. Protein: CASSQVLVFSSYNEQFF.

V is TRBV28 and J is TRBJ1-1; maybe TRBD1 (6 bases). The CDR3 spans 15 residues. Germline CDR1 reads MDHEN; CDR2 reads SYDVKM. V lost 1 base and J 1 base, leaving 10 bases between the germline ends. CDR3 nucleotide sequence: TGTGCCAGCAGTTTATTTCAGGGGTCGAACACTGAAGCTTTCTTT. Translated: CASSLFQGSNTEAFF.